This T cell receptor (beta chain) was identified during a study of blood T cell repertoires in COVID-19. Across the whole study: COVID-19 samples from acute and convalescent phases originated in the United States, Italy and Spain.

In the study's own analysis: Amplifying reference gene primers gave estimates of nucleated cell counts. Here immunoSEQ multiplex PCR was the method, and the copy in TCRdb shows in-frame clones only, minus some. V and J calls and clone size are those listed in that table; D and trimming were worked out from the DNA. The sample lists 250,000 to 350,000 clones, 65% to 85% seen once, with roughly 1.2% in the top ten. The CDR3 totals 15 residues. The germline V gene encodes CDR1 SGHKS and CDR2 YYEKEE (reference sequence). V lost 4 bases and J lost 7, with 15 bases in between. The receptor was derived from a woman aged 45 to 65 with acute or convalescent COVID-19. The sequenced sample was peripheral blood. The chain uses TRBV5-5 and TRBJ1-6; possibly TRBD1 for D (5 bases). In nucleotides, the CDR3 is TGTGCCAGCAGCCTTACAGGTTACGGGAATTCACCCCTCCACTTT. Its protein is CASSLTGYGNSPLHF.